These 24 T cell receptor beta chains were sequenced from one sample in a study of identical twins. Each CDR3 protein is one row after TCRdb ran MiXCR on the 5' RACE reads. The data contain approximately 500,000 distinct CDR3 sequences, 20% to 30% of them singletons. The data also belong to a second study, concerning T cells expressing NK-cell markers.

Source material: CD4+ T cells sorted from blood. Receptors were obtained from a woman younger than 35 in good health.

In its sample, this clonotype was seen a few times. The chain carries TRBV6-1 and TRBJ1-5; 8 bases are a match to TRBD1. The germline CDR1 and CDR2 sequences are MNHNS and SASEGT. This CDR3 contains 13 residues. The J segment lost 5 bases and the V segment lost 5 bases, leaving 2 bases of the junction unmatched. CDR3 loop: CASSRQGHQPQHF. The CDR3 region has the DNA TGTGCCAGCAGTCGACAGGGGCATCAGCCCCAGCATTTT.

The chain combines TRBV15 with TRBJ2-7, with D unresolved. V was shortened by 3 bases and J by 0 bases, with 6 bases between the two germline ends. The CDR3 is made up of 13 amino acids. Germline V gene sequence: CDR1 LNHNV, CDR2 YYDKDF (reference sequence). The CDR3 sequence is CATSRPPSYEQYF. CDR3 coding DNA: TGTGCCACCAGCAGGCCACCCTCCTACGAGCAGTACTTC.

This CDR3 reads CASSGQGLTGGAGTGELFF. CDR3 in DNA: TGCGCCAGCAGCGGGCAGGGCCTTACAGGGGGCGCCGGCACCGGGGAGCTGTTTTTT. The J gene is TRBJ2-2, the V gene TRBV5-1; TRBD1 aligns across 9 bases. The CDR3 runs 19 residues. Germline CDR1 and CDR2: SGHRS and YFSETQ. V shed 4 bases, J shed 4 bases, and the junction held 17 bases outside the gene matches.

This clonotype has a count of ten or more. This chain joins TRBV12-3 or TRBV12-4 and TRBJ2-1; D could derive from TRBD1 or TRBD2 (5 bases each). Deletions cut 6 bases from V and 2 bases from J, with 14 bases between. The CDR3 contains 15 residues. The DNA of the CDR3 is TGTGCCAGCAGACCCAGGGCGGGCCCCTACAATGAGCAGTTCTTC. Translated: CASRPRAGPYNEQFF.

In this sample, this clonotype turned up a few times. The genes are TRBV7-9 and TRBJ2-5, with a possible D match to TRBD1 (7 bases). This CDR3 spans 14 amino acids. Looked up from germline, CDR1 is SEHNR and CDR2 is FQNEAQ (reference sequence). V lost 6 bases and J 5 bases, leaving 16 bases between the germline ends. In DNA, the CDR3 is TGTGCCAGCAGGTCCACAGGGGAGGTTGAGACCCAGTACTTC. It codes for CASRSTGEVETQYF.

The chain has TRBV20-1 and TRBJ2-1, with 12 nucleotides matching TRBD2. CDR3 length equals 19 residues. V shed 1 base, J shed 1 base, and the junction held 11 bases outside the gene matches. Germline lookup yields CDR1 DFQATT and CDR2 SNEGSKA (reference sequence). CDR3: CSARASNPTSGSSYNEQFF. DNA of the CDR3: TGCAGTGCTAGAGCCTCGAACCCGACTAGCGGGAGTTCCTACAATGAGCAGTTCTTC.

This clonotype was recorded a few times. The gene calls are TRBV27 and TRBJ2-5, with D possibly being TRBD1 (7 bases). The germline V gene encodes CDR1 MNHEY and CDR2 SMNVEV (reference sequence). This CDR3 spans 16 amino acids. V dropped 0 bases and J dropped 7 bases, with 18 bases sitting between them. Here the CDR3 reads CASSLSQAGGTATQYF. DNA for the CDR3: TGTGCCAGCAGTTTATCCCAGGCAGGGGGGACCGCGACCCAGTACTTC.

The V and J genes are TRBV6-5 and TRBJ2-5; weak D call: TRBD2 (7 bases). V was pared by 5 bases and J by 9 bases, with 19 bases between. The CDR3 is 14 amino acids. The germline V gene has CDR1 MNHEY and CDR2 SVGAGI. CDR3 in DNA: TGTGCCAGCAGTACTGGGGGGGCCTCGCGGGCCCAGTACTTC. Protein: CASSTGGASRAQYF.

This clonotype was seen a handful of times. J is TRBJ2-2 and V is TRBV6-5, with a tentative D call TRBD1 (5 bases). CDR1 is MNHEY and CDR2 is SVGAGI in the germline V gene. V was cut by 2 bases and J by 2 bases, with 21 bases left in between. The CDR3 is 19 amino acids. CDR3 loop: CASSYQPLGWGGNTGELFF. CDR3 in DNA: TGTGCCAGCAGTTACCAGCCGCTGGGGTGGGGCGGTAACACCGGGGAGCTGTTTTTT.

This clonotype has a handful of counts. V gene TRBV12-3 or TRBV12-4 combines with J gene TRBJ1-5, with TRBD1 as a possible D gene (5 bases). The CDR3 runs to 14 residues. V gave up 1 base and J gave up 6 bases, with 10 bases separating them. CDR3 DNA: TGTGCCAGCAGTTTAGGGGGGAGGGCTCAGCCCCAGCATTTT. Encoded protein: CASSLGGRAQPQHF.

The chain carries TRBV29-1 and TRBJ2-2; D not resolved. The CDR3 covers 13 residues. Germline V lookup: CDR1 SQVTM, CDR2 ANQGSEA. The ends were cut back, 7 bases at V and 0 bases at J, with 9 bases in the middle. The CDR3, as DNA: TGCAGCGGGAACCTACCGAACACCGGGGAGCTGTTTTTT. This sequence encodes CSGNLPNTGELFF.

The chain uses TRBV28 and TRBJ2-7; D may correspond to TRBD1 or TRBD2 (5 bases each). The CDR3 totals 16 residues. Trimming pared 10 bases from V and 5 bases from J, leaving 27 bases between. CDR1 MDHEN and CDR2 SYDVKM come from the germline V gene. The DNA of the CDR3 is TGTGCCACCACAGAGGGGTCGACGGCGAGGGGTCACGAGCAGTACTTC. Its translation: CATTEGSTARGHEQYF.

This clonotype was detected once. The genes are TRBV11-3 and TRBJ2-3, with a tentative D call TRBD2 (5 bases). Looked up from germline, CDR1 is SGHNT and CDR2 is YENEEA. Trimming removed 5 bases from V and 4 bases from J, with 13 bases in between. This CDR3 is 14 amino acids long. This CDR3 is CASSTGNTADTQYF. CDR3 DNA sequence: TGTGCCAGCAGCACCGGGAATACGGCAGATACGCAGTATTTT.

This clonotype was seen many times. The chain employs TRBV20-1 and TRBJ2-7, with 8 bases aligning to TRBD1. The V gene's germline CDR1 is DFQATT and CDR2 SNEGSKA (reference sequence). The CDR3 has 16 amino acids. Trimming cost V 3 bases and J 2 bases; bases outside gene matches: 12. The CDR3 loop reads CSARRTPGTGPYEQYF. The DNA of the CDR3 is TGCAGTGCTAGGCGGACTCCCGGGACAGGACCCTACGAGCAGTACTTC.

The chain employs TRBV20-1 and TRBJ2-5, with TRBD2 matching over 7 bases. There are 14 residues in the CDR3. Germline CDR1 is DFQATT and CDR2 is SNEGSKA (reference sequence). V lost 8 bases to trimming and J lost 5 bases; unmatched junction nucleotides: 14. CDR3 residues: CSLRAGMGRETQYF. For the CDR3, the DNA is TGCAGTCTAAGAGCGGGGATGGGCCGGGAGACCCAGTACTTC.

V is TRBV20-1 and J is TRBJ2-3; TRBD2 might be the D (6 bases). The CDR3 is made up of 15 amino acids. In germline, CDR1 is DFQATT, CDR2 SNEGSKA (reference sequence). Deletions cut 0 bases from V and 3 bases from J, with 13 bases between. CDR3: CSARDLILATDTQYF. The DNA of the CDR3 is TGCAGTGCTAGAGATCTGATACTAGCAACAGATACGCAGTATTTT.

This clonotype was counted only a few times. The J gene is TRBJ1-1, the V gene TRBV20-1; 7 bases fit TRBD1. Looked up from germline, CDR1 is DFQATT and CDR2 is SNEGSKA (reference sequence). V trimming: 8 bases; J trimming: 11 bases; junction bases outside the gene matches: 23. This CDR3 comprises 15 residues. In nucleotides, the CDR3 is TGCAGTCTCCTCAGAAATCGACAGGGCGCGGAGGAGGCTTTCTTT. Protein: CSLLRNRQGAEEAFF.

The chain links TRBV29-1 to TRBJ2-3; D gene ambiguous. Germline CDR1 and CDR2: SQVTM and ANQGSEA. The CDR3 runs to 14 residues. Between the trimmed V and J ends, which lost 3 bases and 0 bases, there was a span of 10 bases. CDR3 DNA sequence: TGCAGCGTTGATTTCAGCGCGAGCACAGATACGCAGTATTTT. It yields the protein CSVDFSASTDTQYF.

In DNA form, the CDR3 reads TGCAGTGCTAGAGATCGTCATTTTGGTAAGCAGTTCTTC. This sequence encodes CSARDRHFGKQFF. This chain links TRBV20-1 with TRBJ2-1; D is undetermined. V dropped 0 bases and J dropped 11 bases, with 14 bases sitting between them. Germline loops: CDR1 DFQATT, CDR2 SNEGSKA (reference sequence). The length of the CDR3 is 13 residues.

This clonotype has a handful of counts. V is TRBV15 and J is TRBJ2-3, with TRBD2 matching over 11 bases. This CDR3 has 15 residues. V gave up 6 bases and J gave up 5 bases; unmatched junction bases: 7. Germline V gene sequence: CDR1 LNHNV, CDR2 YYDKDF (reference sequence). CDR3 sequence (DNA): TGTGCCACCAGTCGAACTAGCGGGAGAATAGATACGCAGTATTTT. Encoded protein: CATSRTSGRIDTQYF.

The V call is TRBV27, the J call TRBJ2-1; D may be TRBD1 or TRBD2 (5 bases each). Germline CDR1 MNHEY, CDR2 SMNVEV (reference sequence). This CDR3 spans 16 amino acids. The ends were cut back, 1 base at V and 4 bases at J, with 14 bases in the middle. CDR3 in amino acids: CASSLYGGRMYNEQFF. The CDR3 bases are TGTGCCAGCAGTTTATATGGGGGACGGATGTACAATGAGCAGTTCTTC.

The chain combines TRBV20-1 with TRBJ2-5, with TRBD2 identical over 10 bases. CDR1 DFQATT and CDR2 SNEGSKA come from the germline V gene (reference sequence). V was clipped by 4 bases and J by 4 bases; unmatched bases: 3. CDR3 length: 13 amino acids. The CDR3: CSANLAGAETQYF. The DNA for the CDR3 is TGCAGTGCTAATCTAGCGGGAGCAGAGACCCAGTACTTC.

There are a few counts of this clonotype. The J gene is TRBJ1-5, the V gene TRBV5-5, with TRBD1 identical over 8 bases. Germline V gene data show CDR1 as SGHKS and CDR2 as YYEKEE (reference sequence). This CDR3 spans 13 amino acids. Unmatched junction bases numbered 1, after V lost 3 bases and J lost 5 bases. Here the CDR3 DNA reads TGTGCCAGCAGCTCGACAGGGGATCAGCCCCAGCATTTT. It is translated as CASSSTGDQPQHF.

In DNA, the CDR3 is TGCGCCAGCAGCCAATCCTCCGTAGATACGCAGTATTTT. Amino acids: CASSQSSVDTQYF. The chain combines TRBV4-3 with TRBJ2-3, with D unresolved. The CDR3 sequence is 13 residues long. Trimming pared 2 bases from V and 5 bases from J, leaving 8 bases between. Per the germline V gene, CDR1 is LGHNA and CDR2 is YSLEER.